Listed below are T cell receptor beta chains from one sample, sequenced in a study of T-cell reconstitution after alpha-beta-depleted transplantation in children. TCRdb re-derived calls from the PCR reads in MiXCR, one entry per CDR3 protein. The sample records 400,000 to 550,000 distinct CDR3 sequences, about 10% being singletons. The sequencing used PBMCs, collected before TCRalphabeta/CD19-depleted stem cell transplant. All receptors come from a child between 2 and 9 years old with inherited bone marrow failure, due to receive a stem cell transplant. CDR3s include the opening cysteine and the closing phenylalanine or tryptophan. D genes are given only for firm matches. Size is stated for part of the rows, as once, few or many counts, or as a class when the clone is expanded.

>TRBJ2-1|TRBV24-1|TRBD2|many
CATSAELAGGLNEQFF
TGTGCCACCAGTGCCGAACTAGCGGGAGGGTTGAATGAGCAGTTCTTC
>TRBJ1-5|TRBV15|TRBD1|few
CATSNRTGWHMGDQPQHF
TGTGCCACCAGCAATCGGACAGGTTGGCATATGGGGGATCAGCCCCAGCATTTT
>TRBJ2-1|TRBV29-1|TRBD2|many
CSVDGLAVSSYNEQFF
TGCAGCGTTGATGGACTAGCGGTTAGCTCCTACAATGAGCAGTTCTTC
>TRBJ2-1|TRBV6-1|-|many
CASSKRHLPSSYNEQFF
TGTGCCAGCAGTAAACGACATCTACCTAGCTCCTACAATGAGCAGTTCTTC
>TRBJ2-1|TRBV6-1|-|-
CASSQGTLYNEQFF
TGTGCCAGCAGTCAGGGGACCCTCTACAATGAGCAGTTCTTC
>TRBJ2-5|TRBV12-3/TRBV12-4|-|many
CAIGPSMGTQYF
TGTGCCATTGGGCCATCCATGGGGACCCAGTACTTC
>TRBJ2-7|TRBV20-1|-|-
CSASLSATYEQYF
TGCAGTGCTAGTCTCTCAGCTACCTACGAGCAGTACTTC
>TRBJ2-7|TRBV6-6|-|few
CASTRGRYYEQYF
TGTGCCAGCACGAGAGGACGTTACTACGAGCAGTACTTC
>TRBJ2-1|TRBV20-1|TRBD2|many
CSARPSGYYNEQFF
TGCAGTGCTAGACCTAGCGGGTACTACAATGAGCAGTTCTTC
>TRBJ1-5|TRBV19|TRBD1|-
CASSAGQLGINQPQHF
TGTGCCAGTAGTGCGGGACAGCTGGGAATTAATCAGCCCCAGCATTTT
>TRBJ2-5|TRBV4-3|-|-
CASSQDRGAEETQYF
TGCGCCAGCAGCCAAGATAGGGGGGCGGAGGAGACCCAGTACTTC
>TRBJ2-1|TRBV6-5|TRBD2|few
CASSYATSFSSNEQFF
TGTGCCAGCAGTTACGCGACTAGCTTCTCTTCCAATGAGCAGTTCTTC
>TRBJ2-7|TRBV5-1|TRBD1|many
CASSFRDRGVEQYF
TGCGCCAGCAGCTTCCGGGACAGGGGGGTCGAGCAGTACTTC
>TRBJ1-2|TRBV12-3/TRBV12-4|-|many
CASSLGRELYGYTF
TGTGCCAGCAGTTTGGGCAGAGAACTCTATGGCTACACCTTC